Included here is one T cell receptor (beta chain) sequence, with context. These data come from a study of blood T cell repertoires in COVID-19. The wider study: Sample material is recorded as cDNA or gDNA derived from T cells, B-cell-depleted T cells, or PBMCs.

Measured with immunoSEQ multiplex PCR; TCRdb has only the in-frame clones, and not every one. The sample lists tens of thousands of clones; about 76% were seen once. CDR1 is LGHNA, CDR2 YSLEER, per germline. V gave up 1 base and J gave up 7 bases; unmatched junction bases: 6. The CDR3 is 14 amino acids. Sequencing input: peripheral blood. The clonotype comes from a man between 70 and 80 years old with active or convalescent COVID-19. The chain has TRBV4-3 and TRBJ1-2; 7 nucleotides match TRBD1. CDR3: CASSQVIRDSGYTF. Here the CDR3 DNA reads TGCGCCAGCAGCCAAGTCATAAGGGACAGTGGCTACACCTTC.